A single sample is the source of the 12 T cell receptor beta chains below, sequenced in a study of blood T cell repertoires in COVID-19 (dated by TCRdb to the early 2020s). The library came from the immunoSEQ multiplex PCR assay. In TCRdb, the immuneACCESS table is reduced to in-frame sequences with V and J assigned. These tables do not hold every clone; where another copy was compared, an unresolved V gene accounts for under half, and the others remain unexplained. This sample is represented by about 15,000 clones; around 84% of them were singletons. Roughly 26% of the sample rests with the top ten. Sequenced: peripheral blood. The receptors stem from a woman aged 45-65 years with active or convalescent COVID-19.

The rearrangement joins TRBV12-3 or TRBV12-4 to TRBJ1-4, with D possibly TRBD1 on 5 matching bases. This CDR3 comprises 12 residues. The V gene lost 5 bases and the J gene lost 9 bases, with 10 bases spanning the gap. CDR3 sequence: CASSPDRKKLFF. The DNA for the CDR3 is TGTGCCAGCAGTCCCGACAGAAAAAAACTGTTTTTT.

This chain uses TRBV27 with TRBJ1-5; 10 bases match TRBD1. The CDR3 totals 16 residues. CDR1 and CDR2 (germline): MNHEY, SMNVEV (reference sequence). V trimming: 3 bases; J trimming: 7 bases; junction bases outside the gene matches: 9. CDR3 loop: CASSFSGTGAEQPQHF. The CDR3 DNA reads TGTGCCAGCAGTTTCTCCGGGACAGGGGCTGAACAGCCCCAGCATTTT.

V and J are TRBV30 and TRBJ2-4, with no clear D. From germline, CDR1 is GTSNPN and CDR2 SVGIG (reference sequence). V gave up 2 bases and J gave up 0 bases, with 11 bases separating them. The length of the CDR3 is 15 residues. CDR3 sequence reads: CAWSTPLLAKNIQYF. Here the CDR3 DNA reads TGTGCCTGGAGTACCCCGCTACTAGCCAAAAACATTCAGTACTTC.

The chain recombines TRBV14 with TRBJ1-6; D call uncertain. V lost 0 bases and J lost 10, with 10 bases in between. The CDR3 runs to 14 residues. The germline V gene has CDR1 SGHDN and CDR2 FVKESK. The CDR3 DNA is TGTGCCAGCAGCCAAGAAGTGGGCAGCTCACCCCTCCACTTT. Protein sequence: CASSQEVGSSPLHF.

This clone appeared once. This chain links TRBV7-2 with TRBJ2-1; D perhaps matches TRBD2 (5 bases). The CDR3 covers 13 residues. V was pared by 3 bases and J by 7 bases, with 10 bases between. The germline gives CDR1 SGHTA, CDR2 FQGNSA. As DNA, the CDR3 is TGTGCCAGCAGCTTCGGGGTCCCGAATGAGCAGTTCTTC. As protein: CASSFGVPNEQFF.

The rearrangement uses TRBV6-5 and TRBJ2-5; possibly TRBD2 for D (6 bases). The germline gives CDR1 MNHEY, CDR2 SVGAGI. The V end was cut by 6 bases, the J end by 5 bases, with 16 bases between. The CDR3 spans 14 residues. The chain's CDR3 is CASRQALAMETQYF. CDR3 DNA sequence: TGTGCCAGCAGGCAGGCACTAGCCATGGAGACCCAGTACTTC.

This sequence joins TRBV28 and TRBJ1-6; 9 bases are shared with TRBD1. This CDR3 contains 16 residues. Trimming removed 6 bases from V and 6 bases from J; junction bases left unmatched: 9. The germline CDR1 and CDR2 sequences are MDHEN and SYDVKM. CDR3 sequence: CASRLITGGGNSPLHF. The DNA for the CDR3 is TGTGCCAGCAGACTAATTACAGGGGGCGGTAATTCACCCCTCCACTTT.

The rearrangement joins TRBV28 to TRBJ2-5; weak D call: TRBD1 (6 bases). The CDR3 totals 15 residues. In germline, CDR1 is MDHEN, CDR2 SYDVKM. V lost 1 base and J 7 bases, leaving 16 bases between the germline ends. The CDR3 reads CASSLSVTGEGTQYF. Here the CDR3 DNA reads TGTGCCAGCAGTTTATCCGTGACAGGCGAGGGGACCCAGTACTTC.

This chain links TRBV19 with TRBJ1-2; no definite D call. Trimming left V 6 bases short and J 4 bases short, with 12 bases between. Germline lookup yields CDR1 LNHDA and CDR2 SQIVND (reference sequence). This CDR3 is 13 amino acids long. The chain's CDR3 is CASSLVGIYGYTF. The CDR3 nucleotides are TGTGCCAGTAGCCTAGTGGGTATCTATGGCTACACCTTC.

The V and J genes are TRBV9 and TRBJ2-5, with D possibly matching TRBD1 (5 bases). There are 15 residues in the CDR3. V gave up 2 bases and J gave up 0 bases, with 11 bases separating them. The germline V gene has CDR1 SGDLS and CDR2 YYNGEE. DNA for the CDR3: TGTGCCAGCAGCGTCTCCGGACACTACCAAGAGACCCAGTACTTC. As protein: CASSVSGHYQETQYF.

The V and J genes are TRBV4-2 and TRBJ2-7, with a possible D match to TRBD1 (6 bases). The V gene lost 1 base and the J gene lost 4 bases, with 14 bases spanning the gap. CDR3 length: 15 residues. CDR1 is LGHNA, CDR2 YNFKEQ, per germline. The CDR3 DNA sequence: TGTGCCAGCAGCCAAGCGCAGGGGATTGGGTACGAGCAGTACTTC. This codes for CASSQAQGIGYEQYF.

The rearrangement joins TRBV3-1 (or the pseudogene TRBV3-2) to TRBJ2-3; D is unresolved. Trimming shortened V by 0 bases and J by 3 bases, and 7 bases separated the two germline ends. The CDR3 length is 14 residues. Germline CDR1 LGHDT, CDR2 YNNKEL (reference sequence). In nucleotides, the CDR3 is TGTGCCAGCAGCCAAGATCACTTTACAGATACGCAGTATTTT. Its protein product is CASSQDHFTDTQYF.